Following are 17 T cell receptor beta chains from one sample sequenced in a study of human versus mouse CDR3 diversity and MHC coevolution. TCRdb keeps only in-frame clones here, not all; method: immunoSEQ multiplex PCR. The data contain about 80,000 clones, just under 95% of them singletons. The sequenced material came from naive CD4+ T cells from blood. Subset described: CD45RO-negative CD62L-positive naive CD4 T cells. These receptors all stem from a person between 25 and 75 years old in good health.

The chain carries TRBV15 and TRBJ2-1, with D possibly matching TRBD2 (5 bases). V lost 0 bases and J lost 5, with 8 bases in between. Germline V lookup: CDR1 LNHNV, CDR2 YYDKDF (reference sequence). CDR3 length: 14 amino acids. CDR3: CATSRDMGDNEQFF. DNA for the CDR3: TGTGCCACCAGCAGAGATATGGGAGACAATGAGCAGTTCTTC.

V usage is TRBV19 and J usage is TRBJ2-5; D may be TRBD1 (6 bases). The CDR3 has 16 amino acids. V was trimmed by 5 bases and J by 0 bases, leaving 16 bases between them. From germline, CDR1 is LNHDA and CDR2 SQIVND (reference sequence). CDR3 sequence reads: CASSLGQTVYQETQYF. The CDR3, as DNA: TGTGCCAGTAGTCTCGGACAGACAGTGTACCAAGAGACCCAGTACTTC. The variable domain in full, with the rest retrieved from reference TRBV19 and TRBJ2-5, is DGGITQSPKYLFRKEGQNVTLSCEQNLNHDAMYWYRQDPGQGLRLIYYSQIVNDFQKGDIAEGYSVSREKKESFPLTVTSAQKNPTAFYLCASSLGQTVYQETQYFGPGTRLLVL.

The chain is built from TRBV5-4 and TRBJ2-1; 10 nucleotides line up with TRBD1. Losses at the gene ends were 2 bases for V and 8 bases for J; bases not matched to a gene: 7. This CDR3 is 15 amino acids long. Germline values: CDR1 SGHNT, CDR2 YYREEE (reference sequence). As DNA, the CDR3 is TGTGCCAGCAGCTTTATGGGACAGGGGTGGGATGAGCAGTTCTTC. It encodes CASSFMGQGWDEQFF.

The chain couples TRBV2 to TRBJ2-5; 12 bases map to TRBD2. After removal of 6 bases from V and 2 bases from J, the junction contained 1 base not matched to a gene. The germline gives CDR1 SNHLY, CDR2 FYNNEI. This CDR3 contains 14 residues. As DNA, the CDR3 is TGTGCCAGCAGCCTAGCGGGGGGGCAAGAGACCCAGTACTTC. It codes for CASSLAGGQETQYF. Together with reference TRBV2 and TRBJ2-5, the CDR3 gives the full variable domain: EPEVTQTPSHQVTQMGQEVILRCVPISNHLYFYWYRQILGQKVEFLVSFYNNEISEKSEIFDDQFSVERPDGSNFTLKIRSTKLEDSAMYFCASSLAGGQETQYFGPGTRLLVL.

In DNA form, the CDR3 reads TGTGCCAGCAGCTTGACAGGGAGCGGAAGCGAGCAGTACTTC. It codes for CASSLTGSGSEQYF. This chain connects TRBV11-2 to TRBJ2-5; 7 bases line up with TRBD1. Matching the DNA end better, TRBJ2-7 makes the J call doubtful. This CDR3 contains 14 residues. The V gene's germline CDR1 is SGHAT and CDR2 FQNNGV.

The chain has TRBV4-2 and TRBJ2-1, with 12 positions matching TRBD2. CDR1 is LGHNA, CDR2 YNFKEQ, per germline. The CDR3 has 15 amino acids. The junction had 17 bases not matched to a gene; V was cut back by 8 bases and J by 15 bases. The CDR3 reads CASGSTLAGGRGAFF. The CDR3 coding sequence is TGTGCCAGCGGATCGACACTAGCGGGGGGCCGGGGAGCGTTCTTC.

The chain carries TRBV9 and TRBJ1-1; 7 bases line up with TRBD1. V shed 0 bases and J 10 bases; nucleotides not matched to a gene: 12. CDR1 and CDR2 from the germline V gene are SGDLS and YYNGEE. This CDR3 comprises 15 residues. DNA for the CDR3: TGTGCCAGCAGCGTAGTAGGGCAGGGGGAAGGGTCAGCTTTCTTT. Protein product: CASSVVGQGEGSAFF. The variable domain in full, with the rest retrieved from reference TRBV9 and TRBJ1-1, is DSGVTQTPKHLITATGQRVTLRCSPRSGDLSVYWYQQSLDQGLQFLIQYYNGEERAKGNILERFSAQQFPDLHSELNLSSLELGDSALYFCASSVVGQGEGSAFFGQGTRLTVV.

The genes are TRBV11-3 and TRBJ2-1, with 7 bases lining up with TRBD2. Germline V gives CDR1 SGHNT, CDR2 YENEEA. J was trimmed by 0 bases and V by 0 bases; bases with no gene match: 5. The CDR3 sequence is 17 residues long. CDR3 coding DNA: TGTGCCAGCAGCTTAGAACCGGGCGGGAGCTCCTACAATGAGCAGTTCTTC. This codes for CASSLEPGGSSYNEQFF.

In DNA, the CDR3 is TGTGCCAGCAGAATGGGACAGGCTAACTATGGCTACACCTTC. It is translated as CASRMGQANYGYTF. The chain uses TRBV2 and TRBJ1-2, with TRBD1 identical over 8 bases. The CDR3 is made up of 14 amino acids. Germline assignment: CDR1 SNHLY and CDR2 FYNNEI. V lost 6 bases and J lost 0; bases outside the gene matches: 3.

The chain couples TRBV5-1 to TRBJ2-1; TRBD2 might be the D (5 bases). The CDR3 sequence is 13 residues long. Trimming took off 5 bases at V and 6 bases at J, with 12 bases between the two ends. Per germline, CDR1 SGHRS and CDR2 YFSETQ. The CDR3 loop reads CASRFQGGNEQFF. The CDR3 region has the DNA TGCGCCAGCAGATTCCAAGGAGGCAATGAGCAGTTCTTC.

The CDR3 DNA reads as TGTGCCAGCAGCTTCCGGGGGAGGAACATTCAGTACTTC. It translates to CASSFRGRNIQYF. The J gene is TRBJ2-4, the V gene TRBV5-4, with D possibly matching TRBD2 (6 bases). With 2 bases removed from V and 7 bases from J, the gap between germline ends came to 10 bases. Germline values: CDR1 SGHNT, CDR2 YYREEE (reference sequence). The CDR3 is 13 residues long. The whole variable domain, remainder taken from reference TRBV5-4 and TRBJ2-4, is ETGVTQSPTHLIKTRGQQVTLRCSSQSGHNTVSWYQQALGQGPQFIFQYYREEENGRGNFPPRFSGLQFPNYSSELNVNALELDDSALYLCASSFRGRNIQYFGAGTRLSVL.

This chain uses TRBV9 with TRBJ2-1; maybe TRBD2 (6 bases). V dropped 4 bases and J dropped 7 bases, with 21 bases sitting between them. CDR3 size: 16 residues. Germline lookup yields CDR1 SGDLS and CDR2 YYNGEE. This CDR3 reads CASSSPFRREYNEQFF. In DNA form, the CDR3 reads TGTGCCAGCAGCTCGCCATTCAGGCGGGAATATAATGAGCAGTTCTTC.

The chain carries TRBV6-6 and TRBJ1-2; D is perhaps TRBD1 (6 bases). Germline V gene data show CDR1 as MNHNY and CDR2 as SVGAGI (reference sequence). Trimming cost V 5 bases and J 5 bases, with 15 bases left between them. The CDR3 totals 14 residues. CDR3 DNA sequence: TGTGCCAGCAGTCCCGCCGGACAGCTATATGGCTACACCTTC. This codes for CASSPAGQLYGYTF.

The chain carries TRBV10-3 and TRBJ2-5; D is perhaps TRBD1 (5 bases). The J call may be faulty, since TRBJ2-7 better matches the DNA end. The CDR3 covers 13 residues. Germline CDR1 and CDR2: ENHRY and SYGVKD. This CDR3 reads CAIHPDSTYEQYF. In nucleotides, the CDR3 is TGTGCCATCCATCCCGACAGTACCTACGAGCAGTACTTC.

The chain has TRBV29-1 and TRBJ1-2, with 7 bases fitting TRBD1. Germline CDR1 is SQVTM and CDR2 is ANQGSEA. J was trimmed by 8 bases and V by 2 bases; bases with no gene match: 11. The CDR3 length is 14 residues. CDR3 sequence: CSVELQGKTLGYTF. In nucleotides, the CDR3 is TGCAGCGTTGAATTACAGGGGAAGACGCTCGGCTACACCTTC.

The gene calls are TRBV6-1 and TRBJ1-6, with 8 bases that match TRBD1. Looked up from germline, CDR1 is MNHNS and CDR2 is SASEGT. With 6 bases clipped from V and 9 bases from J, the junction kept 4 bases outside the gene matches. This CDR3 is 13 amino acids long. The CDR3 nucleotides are TGTGCCAGCAGAAAGGACAGGGTTTCACCCCTCCACTTT. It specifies CASRKDRVSPLHF.

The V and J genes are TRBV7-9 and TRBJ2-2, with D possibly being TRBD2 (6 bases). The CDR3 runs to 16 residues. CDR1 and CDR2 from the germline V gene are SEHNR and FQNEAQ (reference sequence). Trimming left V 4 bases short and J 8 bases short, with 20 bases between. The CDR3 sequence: CASSSTGIPGEGELFF. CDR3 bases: TGTGCCAGCAGCTCAACCGGGATCCCGGGAGAGGGGGAGCTGTTTTTT.